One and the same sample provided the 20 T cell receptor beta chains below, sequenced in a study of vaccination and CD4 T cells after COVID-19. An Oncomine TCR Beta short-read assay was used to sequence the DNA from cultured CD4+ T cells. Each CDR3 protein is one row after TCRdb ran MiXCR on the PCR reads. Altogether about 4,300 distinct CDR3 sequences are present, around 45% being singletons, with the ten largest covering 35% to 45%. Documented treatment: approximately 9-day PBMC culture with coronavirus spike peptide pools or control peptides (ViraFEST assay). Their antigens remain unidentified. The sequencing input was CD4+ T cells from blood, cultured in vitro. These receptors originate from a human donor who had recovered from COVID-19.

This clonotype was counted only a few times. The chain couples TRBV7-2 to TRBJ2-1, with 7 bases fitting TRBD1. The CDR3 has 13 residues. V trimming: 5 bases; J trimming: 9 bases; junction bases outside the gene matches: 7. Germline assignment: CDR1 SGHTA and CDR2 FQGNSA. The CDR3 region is CASSADRAGEQFF. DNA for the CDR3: TGTGCCAGCAGCGCCGACAGGGCTGGTGAGCAGTTCTTC.

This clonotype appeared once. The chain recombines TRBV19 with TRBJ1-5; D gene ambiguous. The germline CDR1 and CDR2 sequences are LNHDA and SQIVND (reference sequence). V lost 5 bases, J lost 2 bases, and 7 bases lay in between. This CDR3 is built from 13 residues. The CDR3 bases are TGTGCCAGTAGTGCAGACCGCAATCAGCCCCAGCATTTT. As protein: CASSADRNQPQHF.

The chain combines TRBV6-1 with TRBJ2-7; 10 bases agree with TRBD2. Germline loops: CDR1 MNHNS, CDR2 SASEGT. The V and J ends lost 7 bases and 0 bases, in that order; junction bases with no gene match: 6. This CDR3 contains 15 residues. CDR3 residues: CASTLAGDGSYEQYF. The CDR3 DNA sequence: TGTGCCAGCACCCTAGCGGGGGACGGCTCCTACGAGCAGTACTTC.

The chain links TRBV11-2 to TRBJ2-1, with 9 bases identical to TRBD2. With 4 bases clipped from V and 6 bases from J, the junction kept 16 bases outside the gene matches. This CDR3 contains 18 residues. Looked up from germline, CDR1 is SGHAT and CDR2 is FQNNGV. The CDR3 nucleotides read TGTGCCAGCAGCTCCAGACCCGGGACTAGCAGTTACGTCAATGAGCAGTTCTTC. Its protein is CASSSRPGTSSYVNEQFF. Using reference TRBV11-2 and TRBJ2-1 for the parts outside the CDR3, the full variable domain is EAGVAQSPRYKIIEKRQSVAFWCNPISGHATLYWYQQILGQGPKLLIQFQNNGVVDDSQLPKDRFSAERLKGVDSTLKIQPAKLEDSAVYLCASSSRPGTSSYVNEQFFGPGTRLTVL.

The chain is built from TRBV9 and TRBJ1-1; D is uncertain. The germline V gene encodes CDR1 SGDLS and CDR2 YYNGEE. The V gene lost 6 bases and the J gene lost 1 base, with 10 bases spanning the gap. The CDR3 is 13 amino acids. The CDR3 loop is CASKPQGNTEAFF. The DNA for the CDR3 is TGTGCCAGCAAACCCCAAGGGAACACTGAAGCTTTCTTT.

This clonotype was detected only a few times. CDR3 amino acids: CASSLAVYYEQYF. The CDR3 DNA reads as TGTGCCAGCAGCTTAGCTGTCTACTACGAGCAGTACTTC. V gene TRBV7-2 combines with J gene TRBJ2-7; D call uncertain. The CDR3 totals 13 residues. Trimming left V 0 bases short and J 3 bases short, with 6 bases between. CDR1 and CDR2 (germline): SGHTA, FQGNSA.

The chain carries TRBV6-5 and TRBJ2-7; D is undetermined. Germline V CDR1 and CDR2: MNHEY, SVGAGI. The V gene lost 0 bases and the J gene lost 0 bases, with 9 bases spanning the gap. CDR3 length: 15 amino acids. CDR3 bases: TGTGCCAGCAGTTACTCGTGGGGAAGCTCCTACGAGCAGTACTTC. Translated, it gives CASSYSWGSSYEQYF.

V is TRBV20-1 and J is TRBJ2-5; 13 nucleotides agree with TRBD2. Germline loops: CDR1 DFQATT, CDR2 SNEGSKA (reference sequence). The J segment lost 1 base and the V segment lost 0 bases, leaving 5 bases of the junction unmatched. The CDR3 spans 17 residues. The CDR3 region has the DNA TGCAGTGCTAGAGATCTAAGGACTAGCGGGGGCCAAGAGACCCAGTACTTC. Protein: CSARDLRTSGGQETQYF.

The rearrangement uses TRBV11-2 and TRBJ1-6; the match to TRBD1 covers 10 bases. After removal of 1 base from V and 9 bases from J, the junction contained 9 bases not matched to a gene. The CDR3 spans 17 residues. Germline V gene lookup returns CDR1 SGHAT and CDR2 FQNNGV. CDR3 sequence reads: CASSLATWTGGISPLHF. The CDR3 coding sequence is TGTGCCAGCAGCTTAGCGACCTGGACAGGGGGTATTTCACCCCTCCACTTT. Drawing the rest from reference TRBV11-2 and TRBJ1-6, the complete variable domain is EAGVAQSPRYKIIEKRQSVAFWCNPISGHATLYWYQQILGQGPKLLIQFQNNGVVDDSQLPKDRFSAERLKGVDSTLKIQPAKLEDSAVYLCASSLATWTGGISPLHFGNGTRLTVT.

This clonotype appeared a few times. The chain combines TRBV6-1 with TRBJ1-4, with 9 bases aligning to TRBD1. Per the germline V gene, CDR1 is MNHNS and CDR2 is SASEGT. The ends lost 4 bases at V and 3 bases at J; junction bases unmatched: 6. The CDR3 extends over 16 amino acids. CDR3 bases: TGTGCCAGCAGTGCGGGACAGGGTGCGGCTAATGAAAAACTGTTTTTT. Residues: CASSAGQGAANEKLFF.

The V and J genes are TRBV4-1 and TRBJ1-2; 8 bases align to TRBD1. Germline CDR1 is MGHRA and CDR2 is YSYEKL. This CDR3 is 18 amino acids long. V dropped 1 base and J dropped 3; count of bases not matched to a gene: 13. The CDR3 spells CASSQGGTGGNAHYGYTF. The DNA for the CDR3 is TGCGCCAGCAGCCAAGGGGGAACAGGGGGGAACGCACACTATGGCTACACCTTC.

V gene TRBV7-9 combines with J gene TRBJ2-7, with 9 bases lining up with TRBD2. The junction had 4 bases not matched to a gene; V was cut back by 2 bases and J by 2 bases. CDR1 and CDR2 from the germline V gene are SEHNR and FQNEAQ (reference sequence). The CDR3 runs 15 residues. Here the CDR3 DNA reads TGTGCCAGCAGCTTACTAGCGGGAAAGGCCTACGAGCAGTACTTC. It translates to CASSLLAGKAYEQYF.

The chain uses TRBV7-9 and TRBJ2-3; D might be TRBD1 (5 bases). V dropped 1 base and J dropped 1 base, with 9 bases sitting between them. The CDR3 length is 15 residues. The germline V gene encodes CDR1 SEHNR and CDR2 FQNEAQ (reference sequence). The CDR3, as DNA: TGTGCCAGCAGCTTAGTTGTACAGGGCACAGATACGCAGTATTTT. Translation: CASSLVVQGTDTQYF.

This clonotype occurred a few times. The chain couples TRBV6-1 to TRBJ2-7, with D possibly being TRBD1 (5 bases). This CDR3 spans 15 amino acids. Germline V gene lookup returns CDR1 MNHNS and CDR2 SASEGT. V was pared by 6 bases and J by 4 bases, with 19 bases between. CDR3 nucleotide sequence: TGTGCCAGCAGCTCCACAGGCGTTTGGGTTTACGAGCAGTACTTC. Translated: CASSSTGVWVYEQYF.

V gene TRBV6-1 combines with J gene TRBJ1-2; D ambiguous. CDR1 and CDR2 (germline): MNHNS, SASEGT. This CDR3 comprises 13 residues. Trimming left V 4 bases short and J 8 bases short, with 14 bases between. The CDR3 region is CASSVGVYDGYTF. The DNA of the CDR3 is TGTGCCAGCAGTGTTGGGGTATATGACGGCTACACCTTC.

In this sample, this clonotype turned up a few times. CDR3 loop: CATSRDRERRGYTF. CDR3 nucleotides: TGTGCCACCAGCAGGGACAGGGAGCGACGTGGCTACACCTTC. The chain is built from TRBV15 and TRBJ1-2; 8 bases agree with TRBD1. Per the germline V gene, CDR1 is LNHNV and CDR2 is YYDKDF (reference sequence). The CDR3 totals 14 residues. With 3 bases clipped from V and 7 bases from J, the junction kept 7 bases outside the gene matches.

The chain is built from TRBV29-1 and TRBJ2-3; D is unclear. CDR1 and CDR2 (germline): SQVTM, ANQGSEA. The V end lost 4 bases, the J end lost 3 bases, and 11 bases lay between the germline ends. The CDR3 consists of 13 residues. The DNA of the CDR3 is TGCAGCGTTGCGTTTGGGGTAACAGATACGCAGTATTTT. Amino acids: CSVAFGVTDTQYF.

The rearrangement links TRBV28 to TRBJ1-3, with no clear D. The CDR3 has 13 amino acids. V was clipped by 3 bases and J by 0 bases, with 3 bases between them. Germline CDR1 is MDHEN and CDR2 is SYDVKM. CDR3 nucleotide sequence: TGTGCCAGCAGTTTGGACTCTGGAAACACCATATATTTT. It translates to CASSLDSGNTIYF.

CDR3 nucleotides: TGTGCCAGCAGAACGTCGAACACCGGGGAGCTGTTTTTT. This encodes CASRTSNTGELFF. This sequence joins TRBV12-3 or TRBV12-4 and TRBJ2-2; D is unclear. Trimming removed 6 bases from V and 0 bases from J, with 5 bases in between. The CDR3 contains 13 residues.

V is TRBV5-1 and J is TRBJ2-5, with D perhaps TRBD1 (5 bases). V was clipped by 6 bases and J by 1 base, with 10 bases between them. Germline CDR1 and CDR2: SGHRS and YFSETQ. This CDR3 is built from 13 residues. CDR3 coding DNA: TGCGCCAGCACAGTAGGGGCCCAAGAGACCCAGTACTTC. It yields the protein CASTVGAQETQYF.